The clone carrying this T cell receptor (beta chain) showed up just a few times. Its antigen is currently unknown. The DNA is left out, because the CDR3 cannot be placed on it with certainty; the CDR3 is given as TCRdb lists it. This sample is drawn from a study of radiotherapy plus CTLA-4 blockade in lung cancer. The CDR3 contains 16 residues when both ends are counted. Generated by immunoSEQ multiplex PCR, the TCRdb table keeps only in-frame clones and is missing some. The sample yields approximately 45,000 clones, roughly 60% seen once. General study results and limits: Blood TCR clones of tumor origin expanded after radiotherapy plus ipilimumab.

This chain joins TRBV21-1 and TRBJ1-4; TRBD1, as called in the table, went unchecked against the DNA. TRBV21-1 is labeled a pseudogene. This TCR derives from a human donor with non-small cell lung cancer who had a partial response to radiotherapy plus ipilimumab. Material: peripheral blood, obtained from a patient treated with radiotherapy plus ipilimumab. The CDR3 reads CASSKVFGTGNEKLFF.